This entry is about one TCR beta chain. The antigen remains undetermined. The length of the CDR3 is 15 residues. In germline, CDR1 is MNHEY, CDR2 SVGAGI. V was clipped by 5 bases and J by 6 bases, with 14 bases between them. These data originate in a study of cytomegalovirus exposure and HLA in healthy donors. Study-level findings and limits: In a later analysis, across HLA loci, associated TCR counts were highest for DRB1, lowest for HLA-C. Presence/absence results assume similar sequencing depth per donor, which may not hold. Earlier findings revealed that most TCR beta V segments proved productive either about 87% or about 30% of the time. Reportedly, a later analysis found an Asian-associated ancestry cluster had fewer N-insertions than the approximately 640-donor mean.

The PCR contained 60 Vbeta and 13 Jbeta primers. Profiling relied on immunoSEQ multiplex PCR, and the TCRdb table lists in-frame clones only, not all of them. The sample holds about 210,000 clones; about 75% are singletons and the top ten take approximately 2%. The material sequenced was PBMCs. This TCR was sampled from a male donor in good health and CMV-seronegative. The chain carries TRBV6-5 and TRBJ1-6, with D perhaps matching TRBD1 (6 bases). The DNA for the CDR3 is TGTGCCAGCAGTCTAATTACAGGGTCTAATTCACCCCTCCACTTT. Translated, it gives CASSLITGSNSPLHF.